Below, 13 T cell receptor beta chains from the same sample are listed, as sequenced in a study of T-cell memory formation after mild COVID-19. TCRdb reprocessed the 5' RACE reads with MiXCR, giving one entry per CDR3 protein. Of fewer than 60,000 distinct CDR3 sequences in the sample, roughly a quarter were seen once. The sequenced sample consisted of PBMCs or a T cell subset sorted from them (not recorded which). The receptors derive from a young man who had mild COVID-19 (a few samples of this study predate the infection). Cell type and time point are not known.

The chain carries TRBV24-1 and TRBJ2-5, with D uncertain. V was cut by 4 bases and J by 2 bases, with 16 bases left in between. The CDR3 is made up of 16 amino acids. CDR1 and CDR2 (germline): KGHDR, SFDVKD. The chain's CDR3 is CATSDRNGPGQETQYF. The CDR3 DNA sequence: TGTGCCACCAGTGACCGCAATGGACCTGGGCAAGAGACCCAGTACTTC.

This chain connects TRBV7-6 to TRBJ2-3, with 7 bases aligning to TRBD2. There are 15 residues in the CDR3. V shed 5 bases, J shed 2 bases, and the junction held 7 bases outside the gene matches. CDR1 is SGHVS and CDR2 is FNYEAQ in the germline V gene. CDR3 residues: CASSVGGGTTDTQYF. CDR3 DNA sequence: TGTGCCAGCAGCGTAGGCGGGGGTACCACAGATACGCAGTATTTT.

The chain is built from TRBV2 and TRBJ2-1, with 10 bases lining up with TRBD1. The V segment lost 3 bases and the J segment 7 bases; nucleotides outside the gene matches: 9. CDR1 is SNHLY, CDR2 FYNNEI, per germline. The CDR3 totals 16 residues. CDR3 sequence reads: CASSELSGTGDNEQFF. The DNA of the CDR3 is TGTGCCAGCAGTGAGTTGTCCGGGACAGGGGATAATGAGCAGTTCTTC.

This clonotype came up a few times. The rearrangement links TRBV5-1 to TRBJ1-1; TRBD1 is a possible D gene (6 bases). The germline V gene has CDR1 SGHRS and CDR2 YFSETQ. Deletions cut 3 bases from V and 1 base from J, with 16 bases between. The CDR3 extends over 16 amino acids. For the CDR3, the DNA is TGCGCCAGCAGCTGGGGTCACAGGGTTACGAACACTGAAGCTTTCTTT. It is translated as CASSWGHRVTNTEAFF.

The V and J genes are TRBV5-5 and TRBJ2-1; 8 bases align to TRBD1. From germline, CDR1 is SGHKS and CDR2 YYEKEE (reference sequence). Trimming at V came to 4 bases and at J to 3 bases, leaving 3 bases not matched to a gene. The length of the CDR3 is 14 residues. Here the CDR3 DNA reads TGTGCCAGCAGCCACGGGACAGGCTACAATGAGCAGTTCTTC. Its protein is CASSHGTGYNEQFF. Using reference TRBV5-5 and TRBJ2-1 for the parts outside the CDR3, the full variable domain is DAGVTQSPTHLIKTRGQQVTLRCSPISGHKSVSWYQQVLGQGPQFIFQYYEKEERGRGNFPDRFSARQFPNYSSELNVNALLLGDSALYLCASSHGTGYNEQFFGPGTRLTVL.

This clonotype was seen more than once but under ten times. The chain links TRBV24-1 to TRBJ2-3; 13 bases agree with TRBD2. Germline trimming cut 2 bases from V and 0 bases from J; bases unmatched to any gene: 10. Germline V lookup: CDR1 KGHDR, CDR2 SFDVKD. This CDR3 spans 20 amino acids. For the CDR3, the DNA is TGTGCCACCAGTGATTACGGAGGACTAGCGGGGGCCCCTAGCACAGATACGCAGTATTTT. Translating gives CATSDYGGLAGAPSTDTQYF.

This clonotype was detected only once. This chain's CDR3 is CASSSPDGTPEQYF. The CDR3 DNA reads as TGTGCCAGCAGCTCCCCCGATGGGACACCGGAGCAGTACTTC. The chain couples TRBV9 to TRBJ2-7, with a possible D match to TRBD1 (6 bases). Germline lookup yields CDR1 SGDLS and CDR2 YYNGEE. This CDR3 has 14 residues. V was shortened by 4 bases and J by 7 bases, with 18 bases between the two germline ends.

At least ten counts were recorded for this clonotype. The CDR3 coding sequence is TGTGCCAGCAGTTCCGGGACAGGGATCAATGAGCAGTTCTTC. This sequence encodes CASSSGTGINEQFF. The chain couples TRBV6-2 or TRBV6-3 to TRBJ2-1, with 9 bases matching TRBD1. Unmatched junction bases numbered 4, after V lost 4 bases and J lost 6 bases. Germline-derived CDR1 and CDR2 are MNHEY and SVGEGT. The CDR3 totals 14 residues.

The chain combines TRBV7-9 with TRBJ1-5; D gene unclear. The CDR3 runs to 17 residues. CDR1 SEHNR and CDR2 FQNEAQ come from the germline V gene (reference sequence). Trimming left V 5 bases short and J 4 bases short, with 21 bases between. CDR3 region: CASSETADGYNNQPQHF. As DNA, the CDR3 is TGTGCCAGCAGCGAAACCGCGGACGGCTATAATAATCAGCCCCAGCATTTT.

This clonotype was seen once. The chain links TRBV7-8 to TRBJ2-1; TRBD2 agrees at 8 bases. CDR1 is SGHVS and CDR2 is FQNEAQ in the germline V gene. The CDR3 contains 17 residues. The ends lost 3 bases at V and 0 bases at J; junction bases unmatched: 7. The CDR3 DNA reads as TGTGCCAGCAGCTTCAAAGCGGGGGATTACTCCTACAATGAGCAGTTCTTC. This gives the protein CASSFKAGDYSYNEQFF.

This clonotype was counted a single time. The chain employs TRBV20-1 and TRBJ2-7; 12 nucleotides agree with TRBD2. The CDR3 sequence is 14 residues long. Germline loops: CDR1 DFQATT, CDR2 SNEGSKA (reference sequence). V lost 5 bases, J lost 1 base, and 3 bases stayed unmatched. CDR3 in amino acids: CSARTSGASYEQYV. Here the CDR3 DNA reads TGCAGTGCTCGGACTAGCGGGGCGTCCTACGAGCAGTACGTC.

The chain joins TRBV6-5 to TRBJ2-1; 7 bases are shared with TRBD1. The germline V gene encodes CDR1 MNHEY and CDR2 SVGAGI. V gave up 5 bases and J gave up 10 bases; unmatched junction bases: 11. The CDR3 is 14 residues long. The CDR3 is CASSPMTGWEEQFF. The CDR3 DNA reads as TGTGCCAGCAGTCCAATGACAGGGTGGGAGGAGCAGTTCTTC.

The chain couples TRBV2 to TRBJ2-7; 7 nucleotides line up with TRBD1. This CDR3 has 14 residues. Germline trimming cut 5 bases from V and 3 bases from J; bases unmatched to any gene: 7. CDR1 and CDR2 from the germline V gene are SNHLY and FYNNEI. CDR3 sequence: CASSLPGQHYEQYV. CDR3 DNA: TGTGCCAGCAGTCTGCCGGGACAGCACTACGAGCAGTACGTC.